This is a list of T cell receptor beta chains from one sample in a study of control samples from healthy donors and cancer patients. Produced via immunoSEQ multiplex PCR; TCRdb's table is partial and in-frame only. The repertoire holds over 90,000 clones, with roughly 91% as singletons. The sample comprised PBMCs. These receptors came from a man aged 55 to 70 with lung cancer. CDR3s include the opening cysteine and the closing phenylalanine or tryptophan. Each record gives: V gene, CDR3 protein.

TRBV7-8,CASSPGSSGTHQPQHF
TRBV13,CASSLLRAQETQYF
TRBV6-4,CASSDGSGGAGDTQYF
TRBV7-2,CASSSPGTGLTRRSYEQYF
TRBV2,CASGSTGNLLNSPLHF
TRBV6-1,CASSEARRVALGPQHF
TRBV6-5,CASSYLRSSNQPQHF
TRBV29-1,CSVLGGTRTTSMNTEAFF
TRBV7-2,CASSLAGPSYNEQFF
TRBV2,CASSETSGGVNEQFF
TRBV7-8,CASSSPVEKGLDTEAFF
TRBV3-1/TRBV3-2,CASSQGRISPLHF
TRBV3-1/TRBV3-2,CASSRVNTEAFF
TRBV30,CAYRDSGGPPEEFF
TRBV7-3,CASSYAGELFF
TRBV10-3,CAISEKTADTDTQYF
TRBV7-2,CASSPWGGTNTGELFF
TRBV6-5,CASSRTRGMNTEAFF
TRBV7-2,CASSLTRDGYGYTF
TRBV5-1,CASSLGRGARETQYF
TRBV5-4,CASSQRGGDTQYF
TRBV29-1,CSVAEAGAYNEQFF
TRBV6-5,CASNLKWGSDTQYF
TRBV5-1,CASSATRRVSTQETQYF
TRBV7-9,CASSRFAGGAETQYF
TRBV11-3,CASSPRGGNTGELFF
TRBV11-2,CASSLDANTGELFF
TRBV29-1,CSVVLVQYNEQFF
TRBV9,CASSVMTGNTEAFF
TRBV2,CASSRGPDTGNGYTF
TRBV14,CASSYSNQPQHF
TRBV29-1,CSVSRESNYGYTF
TRBV19,CASSIRGGEETQYF
TRBV15,CATSRDPATQYF
TRBV9,CASSALAGSSYNEQFF
TRBV4-1,CASSQEGLAGASYEQYF
TRBV7-6,CASSIGTGNTGELFF
TRBV10-1,CASSEGRGFSYEQYF
TRBV7-9,CASSSLQGAREAFF
TRBV24-1,CATSRQGTSTGELFF
TRBV12-3/TRBV12-4,CASSLAGAEAFF
TRBV30,CAFWGGNIQYF
TRBV3-1/TRBV3-2,CASSQYGLAGGTGELFF
TRBV4-2,CASSQPFTGGRSPLHF
TRBV5-1,CASSLAPTEPPQHF
TRBV7-9,CASRLRSSYEQYF